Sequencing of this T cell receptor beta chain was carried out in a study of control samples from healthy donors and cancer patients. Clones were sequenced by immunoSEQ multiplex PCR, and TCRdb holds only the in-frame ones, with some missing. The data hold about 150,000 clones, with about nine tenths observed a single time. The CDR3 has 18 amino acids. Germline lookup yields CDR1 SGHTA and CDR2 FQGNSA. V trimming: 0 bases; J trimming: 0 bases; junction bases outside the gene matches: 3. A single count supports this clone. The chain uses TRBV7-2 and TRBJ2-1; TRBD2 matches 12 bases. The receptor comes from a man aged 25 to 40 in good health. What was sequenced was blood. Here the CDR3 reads CASSLAGTSGFSYNEQFF. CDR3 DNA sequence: TGTGCCAGCAGCTTAGCCGGGACTAGCGGGTTCTCCTACAATGAGCAGTTCTTC. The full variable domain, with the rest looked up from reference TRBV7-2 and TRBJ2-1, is GAGVSQSPSNKVTEKGKDVELRCDPISGHTALYWYRQSLGQGLEFLIYFQGNSAPDKSGLPSDRFSAERTGGSVSTLTIQRTQQEDSAVYLCASSLAGTSGFSYNEQFFGPGTRLTVL.